The clone carrying this TCR beta chain has more than one count but fewer than ten. MiXCR was run by TCRdb on the RACE reads, yielding one entry per CDR3 protein. Of roughly 260,000 distinct CDR3 sequences listed, about 8.6% are singletons. The data stem from a study of human T cells and chemical hapten exposure. Described time point: pre-sensitization, week 0. Specified treatment: therapeutic diphenylcyclopropenone sensitization with weekly scalp DPC. Trimming took off 4 bases at V and 8 bases at J, with 20 bases between the two ends. The CDR3 totals 15 residues. Germline V gives CDR1 SGHTA, CDR2 FQGNSA.

The sample here was whole blood, taken in connection with sensitization to the hapten diphenylcyclopropenone (DPC). The chain carries TRBV7-2 and TRBJ1-2; D not certain. The sequence was obtained from a middle-aged woman with alopecia areata. Some clones in this sample may be carry-over from other donors' samples. CDR3 protein: CASSYDSGRAQGYTF. The CDR3 nucleotides are TGTGCCAGCAGCTATGACTCCGGGAGGGCTCAGGGCTACACCTTC.